The clone carrying this T cell receptor beta chain was observed a few times. Its antigen is unknown. TCRdb fed the 5' RACE reads into MiXCR, producing one record per CDR3 protein. This sample has about 160,000 distinct CDR3 sequences, with about a third found just once. This specimen belongs to a study of T-cell memory formation after mild COVID-19. About the research overall: Most TCR clusters belonged to a single donor. Study results and limitations: CD4/CD8 balance held among clones contracting day 15 to 85, and later expanders leaned CD4+. The CD4+ clones that contracted clustered mainly within CM and EM, and the CD8+ clones concentrated in EMRA.

The germline V gene encodes CDR1 MNHNY and CDR2 SVGAGI (reference sequence). J gave up 7 bases and V 10 bases, and 13 bases lay outside the gene matches. There are 15 residues in the CDR3. This sequence was found in an adult woman who had mild COVID-19 (a few samples of this study predate the infection). Cell type and time point are not known. The chain carries TRBV6-6 and TRBJ1-5, with 10 bases that match TRBD1. The sequencing input was PBMCs or a T cell subset sorted from them (not recorded which). In DNA, the CDR3 is TGTGCCACTAGTCTCCGGGACAGGGGACGGCAGCCCCAGCATTTT. This codes for CATSLRDRGRQPQHF.